The 19 T cell receptor beta chains presented below share a single source sample, sequenced in a study of blood T cell repertoires in COVID-19. Here immunoSEQ multiplex PCR was the method, and the copy in TCRdb shows in-frame clones only, minus some. The sample includes about 190,000 clones, approximately 84% of them seen just once. Sample: PBMCs or T cells enriched from blood (not recorded which). The receptors come from a young woman who had recovered from COVID-19.

The J gene is TRBJ1-5, the V gene TRBV28; D may be TRBD1 (6 bases). The CDR3 covers 16 residues. Germline V gives CDR1 MDHEN, CDR2 SYDVKM. Trimming shortened V by 6 bases and J by 0 bases, and 15 bases separated the two germline ends. CDR3 DNA: TGTGCCAGCAGGGGGGGGACACTCAGTAGCAATCAGCCCCAGCATTTT. It encodes CASRGGTLSSNQPQHF.

The chain employs TRBV6-1 and TRBJ2-1, with D perhaps TRBD2 (6 bases). Germline lookup yields CDR1 MNHNS and CDR2 SASEGT. The V and J ends lost 4 bases and 4 bases respectively, with 20 bases between them. The CDR3 has 17 amino acids. CDR3 residues: CASSAQPSEREYNEQFF. The CDR3 nucleotides read TGTGCCAGCAGTGCCCAGCCGTCCGAACGGGAGTACAATGAGCAGTTCTTC.

The chain has TRBV3-1 (or the pseudogene TRBV3-2) and TRBJ1-6; TRBD1 aligns across 9 bases. CDR1 LGHDT and CDR2 YNNKEL come from the germline V gene (reference sequence). The CDR3 has 12 residues. After removal of 10 bases from V and 10 bases from J, the junction contained 5 bases not matched to a gene. CDR3 in amino acids: CATEDRGSPLHF. CDR3 nucleotide sequence: TGTGCCACCGAGGACAGGGGCTCACCCCTCCACTTT.

The chain employs TRBV19 and TRBJ1-1; D perhaps matches TRBD1 (6 bases). Per germline, CDR1 LNHDA and CDR2 SQIVND (reference sequence). V was shortened by 6 bases and J by 9 bases, with 17 bases between the two germline ends. This CDR3 contains 13 residues. The chain's CDR3 is CASSRVAQGQAFF. In DNA, the CDR3 is TGTGCCAGTAGCCGCGTCGCACAGGGTCAAGCTTTCTTT.

The chain employs TRBV19 and TRBJ1-3; no definite D call. The length of the CDR3 is 15 residues. Germline CDR1 LNHDA, CDR2 SQIVND (reference sequence). Trimming removed 0 bases from V and 1 base from J, with 7 bases in between. CDR3 residues: CASSIEVRSGNTIYF. The CDR3, as DNA: TGTGCCAGTAGTATAGAGGTCAGATCTGGAAACACCATATATTTT.

The chain uses TRBV7-6 and TRBJ1-2; weak D call: TRBD1 (5 bases). CDR1 SGHVS and CDR2 FNYEAQ come from the germline V gene. CDR3 length: 14 residues. The ends were cut back, 1 base at V and 8 bases at J, with 14 bases in the middle. The CDR3 nucleotides read TGTGCCAGCAGCTTAGAAGGCAGGGCGGGGGGCTACACCTTC. Amino acid sequence: CASSLEGRAGGYTF.

This clone is labeled as medium-sized. The V and J genes are TRBV12-3 or TRBV12-4 and TRBJ1-1, with 8 bases aligning to TRBD1. The CDR3 loop spans 12 amino acids. The ends lost 6 bases at V and 7 bases at J; junction bases unmatched: 4. CDR3 in amino acids: CASSVGQGEAFF. The DNA for the CDR3 is TGTGCCAGCAGCGTTGGACAGGGTGAAGCTTTCTTT.

This clone was seen only a few times. This sequence joins TRBV2 and TRBJ2-1; 9 bases match TRBD1. The CDR3 length is 19 residues. The J segment lost 5 bases and the V segment lost 1 base, leaving 15 bases of the junction unmatched. Germline lookup yields CDR1 SNHLY and CDR2 FYNNEI. The CDR3: CASSEGAGRGTGTNNEQFF. CDR3 coding DNA: TGTGCCAGCAGTGAAGGGGCAGGTAGAGGGACAGGGACCAACAATGAGCAGTTCTTC.

In its sample, this clone was seen once. The DNA is omitted, as the CDR3 cannot be located on it reliably, and the CDR3 follows TCRdb's listing. The rearrangement links TRBV21-1 to TRBJ1-5; the DNA was not used to check the table's D call, TRBD1. TRBV21-1 is deemed a pseudogene. Both ends counted, the CDR3 spans 19 residues. The CDR3 sequence is CASSKVVAQGACGNQPQHF.

The chain links TRBV4-1 to TRBJ2-1; TRBD2 aligns across 7 bases. From germline, CDR1 is MGHRA and CDR2 YSYEKL. The CDR3 is 17 residues long. J lost 0 bases, V lost 0 bases, and 5 bases had no gene match. This CDR3 is CASSQDYGGSSYNEQFF. CDR3 nucleotide sequence: TGCGCCAGCAGCCAAGATTACGGGGGGAGCTCCTACAATGAGCAGTTCTTC.

V gene TRBV28 combines with J gene TRBJ1-2, with 10 bases fitting TRBD1. The germline V gene has CDR1 MDHEN and CDR2 SYDVKM. The V segment lost 2 bases and the J segment 3 bases; nucleotides outside the gene matches: 9. The CDR3 is 17 amino acids. As DNA, the CDR3 is TGTGCCAGCAGTTTAAGGGGACAGGGGCCGCGGGACTATGGCTACACCTTC. This codes for CASSLRGQGPRDYGYTF.

The CDR3 nucleotides read TGTGCCAGCAGTTTCGCCCCGGGGCAGCCCCAGCATTTT. Its protein product is CASSFAPGQPQHF. The chain joins TRBV12-3 or TRBV12-4 to TRBJ1-5, with D unclear. V lost 3 bases to trimming and J lost 7 bases, with 10 bases between them. The CDR3 has 13 residues.

This chain joins TRBV18 and TRBJ2-7; 9 nucleotides line up with TRBD1. This CDR3 comprises 14 residues. Per germline, CDR1 KGHSH and CDR2 LQKENI. V lost 1 base, J lost 3 bases, and 1 base stayed unmatched. The CDR3 DNA sequence: TGTGCCAGCTCACCACGGGACAGGGTCTACGAGCAGTACTTC. This translates into CASSPRDRVYEQYF.

The chain joins TRBV18 to TRBJ1-5; possible D gene TRBD1, 6 bases. Germline CDR1 reads KGHSH; CDR2 reads LQKENI. With 5 bases removed from V and 5 bases from J, the gap between germline ends came to 13 bases. The CDR3 length is 14 residues. The CDR3 DNA reads as TGTGCCAGCTCAGGGGCAGGGGTGGATCAGCCCCAGCATTTT. It codes for CASSGAGVDQPQHF.

V and J are TRBV7-2 and TRBJ2-7, with D perhaps TRBD2 (5 bases). This CDR3 is 14 amino acids long. Deletions cut 5 bases from V and 4 bases from J, with 15 bases between. CDR1 is SGHTA and CDR2 is FQGNSA in the germline V gene. CDR3 DNA: TGTGCCAGCAGCGAAGCAGAGGGAAATTACGAGCAGTACTTC. Translation gives CASSEAEGNYEQYF.

V gene TRBV5-4 combines with J gene TRBJ2-7, with D possibly matching TRBD2 (6 bases). Germline CDR1 is SGHNT and CDR2 is YYREEE (reference sequence). Between the trimmed V and J ends, which lost 0 bases and 2 bases, there was a span of 12 bases. The CDR3 sequence is 15 residues long. The CDR3 DNA sequence: TGTGCCAGCAGCTTGGGGGCGGGGCCGACCTACGAGCAGTACGTC. Amino acid sequence: CASSLGAGPTYEQYV.

V and J are TRBV28 and TRBJ1-2; weak D call: TRBD1 (6 bases). This CDR3 has 16 amino acids. CDR1 and CDR2 from the germline V gene are MDHEN and SYDVKM. V lost 6 bases and J lost 5, with 22 bases in between. CDR3 in amino acids: CASRRGGGGLPYGYTF. The CDR3 DNA reads as TGTGCCAGCAGAAGGGGAGGGGGAGGGCTCCCTTATGGCTACACCTTC.

The J gene is TRBJ1-4, the V gene TRBV28; 8 nucleotides agree with TRBD1. Looked up from germline, CDR1 is MDHEN and CDR2 is SYDVKM. CDR3 length equals 15 residues. The J segment lost 7 bases and the V segment lost 5 bases, leaving 9 bases of the junction unmatched. The CDR3 DNA sequence: TGTGCCAGCAGTACCCGACAGGGGCGGATTGAAAAACTGTTTTTT. Translation: CASSTRQGRIEKLFF. Supplemented by reference TRBV28 and TRBJ1-4, the full variable domain reads DVKVTQSSRYLVKRTGEKVFLECVQDMDHENMFWYRQDPGLGLRLIYFSYDVKMKEKGDIPEGYSVSREKKERFSLILESASTNQTSMYLCASSTRQGRIEKLFFGSGTQLSVL.

J is TRBJ2-2 and V is TRBV27; weak D call: TRBD2 (6 bases). This CDR3 spans 15 amino acids. The germline V and J ends were trimmed by 4 bases and 4 bases, with 13 bases remaining between them. Germline V lookup: CDR1 MNHEY, CDR2 SMNVEV (reference sequence). CDR3 bases: TGTGCCAGCAGTTACGGGGGTAGGCTCACCGGGGAGCTGTTTTTT. Its protein is CASSYGGRLTGELFF.